This is a list of T cell receptor beta chains from one sample in a study of cytomegalovirus exposure and HLA in healthy donors. Clones were sequenced by immunoSEQ multiplex PCR, and TCRdb holds only the in-frame ones, with some missing. The sample holds around 150,000 clones; roughly 80% are singletons and the top ten take around 1.4%. Material: PBMCs. Receptor source: a male donor in good health and CMV-seronegative. Each CDR3 is given with its conserved first and last residue. A D gene is named only where the DNA matches it firmly. Clone sizes are given selectively: once, few, many, or a class where the clone is expanded.

d_call: TRBD2; v_call: TRBV4-1; clone_size: few; j_call: TRBJ2-1; cdr3_aa: CASSPTSGRMNEQFF; cdr3_nt: TGCGCCAGCAGCCCTACTAGCGGGAGGATGAATGAGCAGTTCTTC
d_call: TRBD2; v_call: TRBV11-2; clone_size: -; j_call: TRBJ2-3; cdr3_aa: CASSLGTSGQTDTQYF; cdr3_nt: TGTGCCAGCAGCTTAGGGACTAGCGGGCAGACAGATACGCAGTATTTT
d_call: -; v_call: TRBV28; clone_size: -; j_call: TRBJ1-4; cdr3_aa: CASSSGSGKLFF; cdr3_nt: TGTGCCAGCAGTTCCGGGTCCGGAAAACTGTTTTTT
d_call: TRBD2; v_call: TRBV30; clone_size: -; j_call: TRBJ2-7; cdr3_aa: CALGTNYEQYF; cdr3_nt: TGTGCCCTAGGGACTAACTACGAGCAGTACTTC
d_call: TRBD2; v_call: TRBV9; clone_size: -; j_call: TRBJ2-5; cdr3_aa: CASSQGGLAGMAETQYF; cdr3_nt: TGTGCCAGCAGCCAGGGCGGACTAGCGGGGATGGCAGAGACCCAGTACTTC
d_call: -; v_call: TRBV7-2; clone_size: -; j_call: TRBJ2-7; cdr3_aa: CASSLGTHYEQYF; cdr3_nt: TGTGCCAGCAGCTTAGGGACTCACTACGAGCAGTACTTC
d_call: -; v_call: TRBV15; clone_size: -; j_call: TRBJ2-2; cdr3_aa: CATSRDRQHTGELFF; cdr3_nt: TGTGCCACCAGCAGAGATAGACAGCACACCGGGGAGCTGTTTTTT
d_call: TRBD1; v_call: TRBV14; clone_size: -; j_call: TRBJ1-2; cdr3_aa: CASSRRQGFGYGYTF; cdr3_nt: TGTGCCAGCAGCCGGAGACAGGGCTTTGGGTATGGCTACACCTTC
d_call: -; v_call: TRBV5-6; clone_size: -; j_call: TRBJ2-7; cdr3_aa: CASSLGWQGVDEQYF; cdr3_nt: TGTGCCAGCAGCTTGGGTTGGCAGGGTGTCGACGAGCAGTACTTC
d_call: -; v_call: TRBV4-1; clone_size: -; j_call: TRBJ1-2; cdr3_aa: CASSQGPVGDYGYTF; cdr3_nt: TGCGCCAGCAGCCAAGGGCCCGTGGGCGACTATGGCTACACCTTC
d_call: -; v_call: TRBV6-1; clone_size: -; j_call: TRBJ2-7; cdr3_aa: CASSDTGSEQYF; cdr3_nt: TGTGCCAGCAGTGACACAGGGAGCGAGCAGTACTTC
d_call: -; v_call: TRBV6-6; clone_size: -; j_call: TRBJ1-3; cdr3_aa: CASSGTFGNTIYF; cdr3_nt: TGTGCCAGCAGTGGGACTTTTGGAAACACCATATATTTT
d_call: TRBD1; v_call: TRBV5-8; clone_size: -; j_call: TRBJ1-1; cdr3_aa: CASSRRTGAATEAFF; cdr3_nt: TGTGCCAGCAGCCGTCGAACAGGGGCAGCAACTGAAGCTTTCTTT
d_call: TRBD1; v_call: TRBV7-2; clone_size: few; j_call: TRBJ1-2; cdr3_aa: CASSPDRNYGYTF; cdr3_nt: TGTGCCAGCAGCCCGGACAGGAACTATGGCTACACCTTC
d_call: TRBD2; v_call: TRBV4-2; clone_size: once; j_call: TRBJ2-1; cdr3_aa: CASSQNLAGNNEQFF; cdr3_nt: TGTGCCAGCAGCCAAAACCTAGCGGGAAACAATGAGCAGTTCTTC
d_call: TRBD1; v_call: TRBV19; clone_size: -; j_call: TRBJ2-6; cdr3_aa: CASRRQGAGANVLTF; cdr3_nt: TGTGCCAGTAGAAGACAGGGGGCTGGGGCCAACGTCCTGACTTTC
d_call: -; v_call: TRBV5-1; clone_size: -; j_call: TRBJ2-3; cdr3_aa: CASSAPDISTDTQYF; cdr3_nt: TGCGCCAGCAGCGCCCCAGATATTAGCACAGATACGCAGTATTTT
d_call: TRBD2; v_call: TRBV27; clone_size: -; j_call: TRBJ2-3; cdr3_aa: CASSSRTSGRTDTQYF; cdr3_nt: TGTGCCAGCAGTTCCCGGACTAGCGGGAGGACAGATACGCAGTATTTT
d_call: TRBD1; v_call: TRBV5-4; clone_size: -; j_call: TRBJ2-2; cdr3_aa: CASSPRGRNTGELFF; cdr3_nt: TGTGCCAGCAGCCCCAGGGGGCGGAACACCGGGGAGCTGTTTTTT